These 12 T cell receptor beta chains were all obtained from the same sample, sequenced in a study of cytomegalovirus exposure and HLA in healthy donors. PCR used 60 Vbeta primers and 13 Jbeta primers. The data were produced by immunoSEQ multiplex PCR, yet TCRdb's version contains in-frame clones alone and is incomplete. Among about 200,000 clones listed, 70% to 85% were seen once. Sequenced sample: PBMCs. These TCRs come from a man between 45 and 60 years old in good health and CMV-seronegative.

This clone was recorded once. This chain connects TRBV6-4 to TRBJ2-7, with D possibly TRBD2 on 6 matching bases. V lost 6 bases and J lost 3, with 30 bases in between. Germline V gene data show CDR1 as MRHNA and CDR2 as SNTAGT. The CDR3 is 19 amino acids. CDR3 in DNA: TGTGCCAGCAGGGAATCCCCACTCCACGTGCGGGAAATAGACTACGAGCAGTACTTC. Residues: CASRESPLHVREIDYEQYF.

The genes are TRBV7-3 and TRBJ2-1; 12 positions match TRBD2. Germline V gives CDR1 SGHTA, CDR2 FQGTGA. Trimming cost V 5 bases and J 2 bases; bases outside gene matches: 4. The CDR3 contains 16 residues. CDR3 DNA: TGTGCCAGCAGCCCGACTAGCGGGAGCCCCTACAATGAGCAGTTCTTC. Translation gives CASSPTSGSPYNEQFF.

V gene TRBV15 combines with J gene TRBJ2-1, with D unclear. The CDR3 is made up of 14 amino acids. Germline assignment: CDR1 LNHNV and CDR2 YYDKDF (reference sequence). V shed 6 bases and J shed 0 bases, with 9 bases lying between them. The DNA for the CDR3 is TGTGCCACCAGACAGCTGAGCTCCTACAATGAGCAGTTCTTC. Its protein is CATRQLSSYNEQFF.

This clone was picked up a small number of times. At one of its ends the junction is not consistent with the germline gene, which may arise from a read error. Different DNA sequences within this sample yield the same CDR3. This chain links TRBV6-4 with TRBJ2-6; 7 bases align to TRBD2. The germline V gene has CDR1 MRHNA and CDR2 SNTAGT. The CDR3 has 15 residues. In DNA, the CDR3 is TGTGCCAGCAGTGACTCGAGTTCGGGGGGCAACGTCCTGACTTTC. Translating gives CASSDSSSGGNVLTF.

The rearrangement joins TRBV5-1 to TRBJ2-7; TRBD1 agrees at 9 bases. CDR1 and CDR2 from the germline V gene are SGHRS and YFSETQ. The CDR3 consists of 14 residues. Losses at the gene ends were 9 bases for V and 0 bases for J; bases not matched to a gene: 7. CDR3 residues: CANGTGTHSYEQYF. CDR3 DNA: TGCGCCAACGGGACAGGGACCCACTCCTACGAGCAGTACTTC.

The chain has TRBV5-1 and TRBJ1-4; no firm D call. This CDR3 comprises 15 residues. V gave up 4 bases and J gave up 0 bases, with 10 bases separating them. Per the germline V gene, CDR1 is SGHRS and CDR2 is YFSETQ. The CDR3 reads CASSRGGTTNEKLFF. The CDR3 nucleotides are TGCGCCAGCAGCCGGGGAGGCACAACTAATGAAAAACTGTTTTTT. Together with reference TRBV5-1 and TRBJ1-4, the CDR3 gives the full variable domain: KAGVTQTPRYLIKTRGQQVTLSCSPISGHRSVSWYQQTPGQGLQFLFEYFSETQRNKGNFPGRFSGRQFSNSRSEMNVSTLELGDSALYLCASSRGGTTNEKLFFGSGTQLSVL.

Points on this clone: Distinct nucleotide sequences in the sample also encode this CDR3. The CDR3 nucleotides are TGTGCCTGGAGTGCCGGGAGCAATCAGCCCCAGCATTTT. It yields the protein CAWSAGSNQPQHF. The chain carries TRBV30 and TRBJ1-5; D call uncertain. V was shortened by 1 base and J by 1 base, with 5 bases between the two germline ends. The germline CDR1 and CDR2 sequences are GTSNPN and SVGIG (reference sequence). The CDR3 totals 13 residues.

This clone turned up a few times. The CDR3, as DNA: TGCAGCGTTGAAGTGGGGTTATCGGGAGGGGGCGAGCAGTACTTC. Protein sequence: CSVEVGLSGGGEQYF. The chain carries TRBV29-1 and TRBJ2-7; TRBD2 matches 8 bases. Trimming removed 1 base from V and 6 bases from J; junction bases left unmatched: 11. The CDR3 contains 15 residues. In germline, CDR1 is SQVTM, CDR2 ANQGSEA.

This clone was recorded a few times. The chain combines TRBV9 with TRBJ2-7, with D possibly being TRBD2 (5 bases). Germline CDR1 is SGDLS and CDR2 is YYNGEE. Trimming removed 3 bases at V and 7 bases at J, with 14 bases between. This CDR3 comprises 13 residues. The CDR3 reads CASSGGLGSEQYF. The CDR3 DNA sequence: TGTGCCAGCAGCGGTGGACTGGGGAGTGAGCAGTACTTC.

The chain links TRBV18 to TRBJ2-7, with D perhaps TRBD1 (6 bases). Germline V lookup: CDR1 KGHSH, CDR2 LQKENI. The CDR3 covers 13 residues. The germline V and J ends were trimmed by 2 bases and 3 bases, with 8 bases remaining between them. This CDR3 reads CASSPDRNYEQYF. The CDR3 coding sequence is TGTGCCAGCTCACCAGACAGGAACTACGAGCAGTACTTC.

This rearrangement joins TRBV9 to TRBJ2-2, with 11 bases identical to TRBD2. The CDR3 consists of 17 residues. V dropped 1 base and J dropped 2; count of bases not matched to a gene: 4. CDR1 and CDR2 from the germline V gene are SGDLS and YYNGEE. This CDR3 is CASSVSSGRFNTGELFF. Written as DNA, the CDR3 is TGTGCCAGCAGCGTATCTAGCGGGAGGTTTAACACCGGGGAGCTGTTTTTT.

The chain combines TRBV19 with TRBJ2-7; the D gene is possibly TRBD2 (5 bases). The germline V gene has CDR1 LNHDA and CDR2 SQIVND (reference sequence). Trimming pared 1 base from V and 4 bases from J, leaving 11 bases between. This CDR3 is built from 14 residues. As DNA, the CDR3 is TGTGCCAGTAGTATAGGAGGGAGTGGGTACGAGCAGTACTTC. This codes for CASSIGGSGYEQYF.